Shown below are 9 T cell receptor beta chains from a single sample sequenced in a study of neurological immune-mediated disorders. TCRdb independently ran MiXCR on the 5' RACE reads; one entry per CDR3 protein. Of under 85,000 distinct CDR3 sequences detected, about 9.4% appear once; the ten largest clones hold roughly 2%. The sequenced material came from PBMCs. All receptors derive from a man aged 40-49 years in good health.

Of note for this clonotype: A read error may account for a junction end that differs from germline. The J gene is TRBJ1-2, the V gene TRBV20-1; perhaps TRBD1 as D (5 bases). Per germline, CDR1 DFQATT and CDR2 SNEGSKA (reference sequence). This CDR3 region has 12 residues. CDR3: CSATTWGYGYTF. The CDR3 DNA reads TGCAGTGCTACCACATGGGGCTATGGCTACACCTTT.

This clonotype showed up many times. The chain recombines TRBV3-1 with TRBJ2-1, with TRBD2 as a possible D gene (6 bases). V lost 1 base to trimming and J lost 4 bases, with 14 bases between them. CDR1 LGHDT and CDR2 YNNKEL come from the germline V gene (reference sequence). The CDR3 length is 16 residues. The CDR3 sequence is CASSQVLHGRYNEQFF. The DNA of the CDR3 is TGTGCCAGCAGCCAAGTTCTCCATGGGAGGTACAATGAGCAGTTCTTC.

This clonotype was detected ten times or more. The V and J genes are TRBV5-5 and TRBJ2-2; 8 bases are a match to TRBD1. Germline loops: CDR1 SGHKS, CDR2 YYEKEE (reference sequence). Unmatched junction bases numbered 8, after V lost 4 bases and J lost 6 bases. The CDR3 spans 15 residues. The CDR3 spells CASSRQGKVAGELFF. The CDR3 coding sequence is TGTGCCAGCAGCCGACAGGGGAAGGTTGCCGGGGAGCTGTTTTTT.

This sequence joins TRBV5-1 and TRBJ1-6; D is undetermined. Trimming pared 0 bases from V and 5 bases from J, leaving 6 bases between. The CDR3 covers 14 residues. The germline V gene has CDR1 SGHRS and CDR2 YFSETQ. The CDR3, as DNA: TGCGCCAGCAGCTTGGGCTGGGATAATTCACCCCTCCACTTT. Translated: CASSLGWDNSPLHF. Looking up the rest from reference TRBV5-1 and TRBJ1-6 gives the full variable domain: KAGVTQTPRYLIKTRGQQVTLSCSPISGHRSVSWYQQTPGQGLQFLFEYFSETQRNKGNFPGRFSGRQFSNSRSEMNVSTLELGDSALYLCASSLGWDNSPLHFGNGTRLTVT.

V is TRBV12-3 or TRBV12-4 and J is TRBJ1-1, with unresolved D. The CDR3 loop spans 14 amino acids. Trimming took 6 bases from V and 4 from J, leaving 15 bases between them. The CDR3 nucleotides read TGTGCCAGCAGCGACACAGTCACGGGCACTGAAGCTTTCTTT. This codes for CASSDTVTGTEAFF.

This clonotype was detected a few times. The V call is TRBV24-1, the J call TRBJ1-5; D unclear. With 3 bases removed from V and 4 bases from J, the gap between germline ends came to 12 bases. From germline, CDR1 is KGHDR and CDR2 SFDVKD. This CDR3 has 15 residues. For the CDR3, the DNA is TGTGCCACCAGTGATCCCCGGACGGATAATCAGCCCCAGCATTTT. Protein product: CATSDPRTDNQPQHF.

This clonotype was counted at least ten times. In nucleotides, the CDR3 is TGTGCCAGCTGGGACAGGGACGGCACCGGGGAGCTGTTTTTT. It specifies CASWDRDGTGELFF. V usage is TRBV2 and J usage is TRBJ2-2; TRBD1 matches 9 bases. V dropped 8 bases and J dropped 4; count of bases not matched to a gene: 5. The CDR3 runs 14 residues. Germline loops: CDR1 SNHLY, CDR2 FYNNEI.

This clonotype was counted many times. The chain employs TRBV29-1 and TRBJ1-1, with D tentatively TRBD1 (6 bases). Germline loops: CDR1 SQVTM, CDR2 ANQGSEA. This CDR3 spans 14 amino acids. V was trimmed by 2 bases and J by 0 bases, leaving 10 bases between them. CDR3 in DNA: TGCAGCGTTGAAAAGACAGGTATGAACACTGAAGCTTTCTTT. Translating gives CSVEKTGMNTEAFF.

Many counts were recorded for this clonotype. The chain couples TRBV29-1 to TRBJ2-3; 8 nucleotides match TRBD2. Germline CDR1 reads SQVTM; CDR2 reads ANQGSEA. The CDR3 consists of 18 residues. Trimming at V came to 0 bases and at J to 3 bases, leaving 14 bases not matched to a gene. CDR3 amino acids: CSVEDLRRGGLETDTQYF. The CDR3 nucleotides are TGCAGCGTTGAAGATCTTCGCCGGGGGGGCCTTGAGACAGATACGCAGTATTTT.